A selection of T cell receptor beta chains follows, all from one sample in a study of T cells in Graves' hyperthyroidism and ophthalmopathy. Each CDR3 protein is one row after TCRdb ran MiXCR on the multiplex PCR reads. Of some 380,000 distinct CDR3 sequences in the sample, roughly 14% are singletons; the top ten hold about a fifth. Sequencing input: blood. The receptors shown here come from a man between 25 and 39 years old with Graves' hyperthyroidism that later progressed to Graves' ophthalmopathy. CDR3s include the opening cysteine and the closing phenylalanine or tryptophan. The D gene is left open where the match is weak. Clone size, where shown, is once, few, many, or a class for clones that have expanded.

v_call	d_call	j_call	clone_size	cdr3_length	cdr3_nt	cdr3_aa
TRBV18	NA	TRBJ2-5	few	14	TGTGCCAGCTCCAAGACTCTTACCCAAGAGACCCAGTACTTC	CASSKTLTQETQYF
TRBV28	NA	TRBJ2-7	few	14	TGTGCCAGCAGCGCCGACTGGATGCTTTACGAGCAGTACTTC	CASSADWMLYEQYF
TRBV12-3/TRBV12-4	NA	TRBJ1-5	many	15	TGTGCCAGCAGTTTTTCCGCAGGGACAAGTCAGCCCCAGCATTTT	CASSFSAGTSQPQHF
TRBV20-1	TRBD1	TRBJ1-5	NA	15	TGCAGTGCTAGAGATCCCTGGACAGGGGATCAGCCCCAGCATTTT	CSARDPWTGDQPQHF
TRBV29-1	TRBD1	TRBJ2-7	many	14	TGCAGCGCTTGGTACGGACAGGGCCCCTACGAGCAGTACTTC	CSAWYGQGPYEQYF
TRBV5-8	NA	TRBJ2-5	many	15	TGTGCCAGCAGCGGAGGATACAGGTTCCAAGAGACCCAGTACTTC	CASSGGYRFQETQYF
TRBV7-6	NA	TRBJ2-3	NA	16	TGTGCCAGCAGCTTAATCGGGACCTCTAGCACAGATACGCAGTATTTT	CASSLIGTSSTDTQYF
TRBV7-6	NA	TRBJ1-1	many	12	TGTGCCAGCAGCTCAAGTGGGGGGGCAGCTTTCTTT	CASSSSGGAAFF
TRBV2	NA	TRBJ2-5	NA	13	TGTGCCAAGTCAGGAAGGGGACGAGAGACCCAGTACTTC	CAKSGRGRETQYF
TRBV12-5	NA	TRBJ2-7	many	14	TGTGCTAGTGGGCAGCCCTACGGGACCTACGAGCAGTACTTC	CASGQPYGTYEQYF
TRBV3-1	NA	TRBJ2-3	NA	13	TGTGCCAGCAGCCTAAGACAGCCGGATACGCAGTATTTT	CASSLRQPDTQYF
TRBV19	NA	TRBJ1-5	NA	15	TGTGCCAGTAACCTACAGACGAGGGGCAATCAGCCCCAGCATTTT	CASNLQTRGNQPQHF
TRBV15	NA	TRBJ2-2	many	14	TGTGCCACCAGCAGAGTTGGGTCCTCCGGGGAGCTGTTTTTT	CATSRVGSSGELFF
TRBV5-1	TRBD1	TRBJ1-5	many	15	TGCGCCAGCAGCCCCGGGACAGGCGGGCATCAGCCCCAGCATTTT	CASSPGTGGHQPQHF
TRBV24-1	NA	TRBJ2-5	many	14	TGTGCCACCAGTGATCCGACAGCACAAGAGACCCAGTACTTC	CATSDPTAQETQYF
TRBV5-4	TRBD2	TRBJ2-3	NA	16	TGTGCCAGCAGCTTCCGGCTAGCGGGTAACACAGATACGCAGTATTTT	CASSFRLAGNTDTQYF
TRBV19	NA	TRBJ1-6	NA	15	TGTGCCAGTAGTCCCACCGGACAGCGAAATTCACCCCTCCACTTT	CASSPTGQRNSPLHF
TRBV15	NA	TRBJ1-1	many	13	TGTGCCACCACCAGAAATTTGGGCACTGAAGCTTTCTTT	CATTRNLGTEAFF
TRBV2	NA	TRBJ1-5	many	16	TGTGCCAGCAGACTACCGGGAACACCGCTGGGTCAGCCCCAGCATTTT	CASRLPGTPLGQPQHF
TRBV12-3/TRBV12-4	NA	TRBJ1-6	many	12	TGTGCCAGCAGCCGAAGTAATTCACCCCTCCACTTT	CASSRSNSPLHF
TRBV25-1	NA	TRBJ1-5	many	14	TGTGCCAGCAGTGCTCAGGGTAGCAATCAGCCCCAGCATTTT	CASSAQGSNQPQHF
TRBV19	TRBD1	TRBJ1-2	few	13	TGTGCCAGTAGTATGGACAGGGGAGTCGGCTACACCTTC	CASSMDRGVGYTF
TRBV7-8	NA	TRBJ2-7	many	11	TGTGCCAGCAGCTTAACCAGTCAGCAGTACTTC	CASSLTSQQYF
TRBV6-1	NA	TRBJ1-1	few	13	TGTGCCAGCATAGAAAACACGAACACTGAAGCTTTCTTT	CASIENTNTEAFF